This T cell receptor beta chain was identified during a study of T cells in Graves' hyperthyroidism and ophthalmopathy. Whole-study findings and limits: Most thyroid clonotypes expanded above 0.001 were also detected in blood.

This clonotype has a handful of counts. The antigen remains undetermined. This likely comes from a read error, as the CDR3 has no conserved phenylalanine or tryptophan at its end. The DNA is left out, because the CDR3 cannot be placed on it with certainty; the CDR3 is given as TCRdb lists it. RNA transcripts gave rise to amplified TCR beta CDR3 regions. TCR CDR3 underwent first-round RT-PCR with the HTBI primer set. TCRdb reanalysed the multiplex PCR reads using MiXCR and keeps one entry per CDR3 protein. The table includes about 580,000 distinct CDR3 sequences, 40% to 55% detected once. The CDR3 adds up to 9 amino acids, both ends counted. The germline CDR1 and CDR2 sequences are SGHVS and FQNEAQ. Graves' hyperthyroidism is called stable when ophthalmopathy does not progress within 18 months. Aged 18 to 65, the patients had hyperthyroidism that was newly diagnosed and had lasted under 2 months. Orbital computed tomography and thyroid ultrasound, together with serum TRAb and thyroxine and clinical symptoms, were used for diagnoses.

The rearrangement joins TRBV7-8 to TRBJ2-6. The specimen was peripheral blood or thyroid tissue (not recorded which). This sequence originates from a woman younger than 30 with Graves' hyperthyroidism. CDR3 protein: CASSFSAWA.